Below, one T cell receptor (beta chain) is given with its context. The antigen is undetermined. Trimming cost V 3 bases and J 5 bases, with 10 bases left between them. Germline V gene lookup returns CDR1 SEHNR and CDR2 FQNEAQ (reference sequence). This CDR3 region has 14 residues. Both about-4-week and about-12-week second-dose recipients were combined. These data belong to a study of T cell responses to AZD1222 COVID-19 vaccine. The method was immunoSEQ multiplex PCR; TCRdb's version includes in-frame clones alone and lacks a portion of them. The table records around 150,000 clones, about 89% of them present only once. Overall study findings and caveats: Females outnumbered males among donors, who were mostly white British; clonal diversity was possibly underestimated. It was only after the peak T cell response that any repertoires were sampled.

The chain is built from TRBV7-9 and TRBJ2-2; D is undetermined. The material was peripheral blood, obtained 28 days after the second AZD1222 dose. The receptor was derived from an adult who received the AZD1222 COVID-19 vaccine. The DNA for the CDR3 is TGTGCCAGCAGCTTCCTTCAATATACCGGGGAGCTGTTTTTT. Residues: CASSFLQYTGELFF.